A selection of T cell receptor beta chains follows, all from one sample in a study of T cell changes during pregnancy in multiple sclerosis. Sequenced by immunoSEQ multiplex PCR; TCRdb stores in-frame clones only, minus some. The sample holds approximately 9,000 clones, 83% seen once. The sequencing here drew on CD8+ T cells from peripheral blood mononuclear cells, taken in the third trimester of pregnancy. Receptor source: a female donor in good health, enrolled as a control in a pregnancy study. Each CDR3 is given with its conserved first and last residue. The D gene is left open where the match is weak. Part of the rows lack a size; the others show once, few, many or a class for expanded clones.

clone size: .
D gene: TRBD1
V gene: TRBV9
J gene: TRBJ2-2
CDR3 protein: CASSVGGGANTGELFF
CDR3 DNA: TGTGCCAGCAGCGTAGGAGGGGGCGCGAACACCGGGGAGCTGTTTTTT

clone size: .
D gene: .
V gene: TRBV28
J gene: TRBJ2-5
CDR3 protein: CASSLSTKGETQYF
CDR3 DNA: TGTGCCAGCAGTCTATCTACAAAGGGGGAGACCCAGTACTTC

clone size: .
D gene: TRBD1
V gene: TRBV29-1
J gene: TRBJ1-4
CDR3 protein: CSVGGQGNEKLFF
CDR3 DNA: TGCAGCGTTGGGGGACAGGGTAATGAAAAACTGTTTTTT

clone size: .
D gene: .
V gene: TRBV27
J gene: TRBJ2-7
CDR3 protein: CASSSFQAYEQYF
CDR3 DNA: TGTGCCAGCAGTTCCTTTCAGGCCTACGAGCAGTACTTC

clone size: .
D gene: TRBD1
V gene: TRBV19
J gene: TRBJ2-5
CDR3 protein: CATGQGAEIETQYF
CDR3 DNA: TGTGCTACCGGACAGGGGGCGGAAATTGAGACCCAGTACTTC

clone size: .
D gene: TRBD2
V gene: TRBV9
J gene: TRBJ2-2
CDR3 protein: CASSITSGSATGELFF
CDR3 DNA: TGTGCCAGCAGCATAACTAGCGGGAGCGCCACCGGGGAGCTGTTTTTT

clone size: .
D gene: TRBD2
V gene: TRBV9
J gene: TRBJ2-3
CDR3 protein: CASSVAGGGPADTQYF
CDR3 DNA: TGTGCCAGCAGCGTAGCCGGCGGGGGGCCAGCAGATACGCAGTATTTT

clone size: .
D gene: TRBD1
V gene: TRBV4-3
J gene: TRBJ2-3
CDR3 protein: CASSPRQGSSDTQYF
CDR3 DNA: TGCGCCAGCAGCCCAAGACAGGGTAGTTCCGATACGCAGTATTTT

clone size: .
D gene: .
V gene: TRBV4-1
J gene: TRBJ2-2
CDR3 protein: CASSPHGGPKTNTGELFF
CDR3 DNA: TGCGCCAGCAGCCCCCACGGGGGGCCAAAGACTAACACCGGGGAGCTGTTTTTT

clone size: .
D gene: TRBD1
V gene: TRBV5-1
J gene: TRBJ2-7
CDR3 protein: CASSLKTGIVYEQYF
CDR3 DNA: TGCGCCAGCAGCTTGAAGACAGGGATAGTGTACGAGCAGTACTTC

clone size: .
D gene: TRBD2
V gene: TRBV4-2
J gene: TRBJ2-7
CDR3 protein: CASSPRLAGGDEQYF
CDR3 DNA: TGTGCCAGCAGCCCCCGACTAGCGGGGGGGGATGAGCAGTACTTC

clone size: .
D gene: TRBD1
V gene: TRBV28
J gene: TRBJ1-1
CDR3 protein: CASRLFQGANTEAFF
CDR3 DNA: TGTGCCAGCAGATTATTCCAGGGGGCTAACACTGAAGCTTTCTTT

clone size: .
D gene: .
V gene: TRBV28
J gene: TRBJ1-1
CDR3 protein: CASSPLYRENTEAFF
CDR3 DNA: TGTGCCAGCAGTCCTCTATACAGGGAAAACACTGAAGCTTTCTTT

clone size: few
D gene: .
V gene: TRBV7-8
J gene: TRBJ2-7
CDR3 protein: CASSSRSPEQYF
CDR3 DNA: TGTGCCAGCAGCTCCCGTTCCCCCGAGCAGTACTTC

clone size: medium-sized
D gene: .
V gene: TRBV7-9
J gene: TRBJ2-3
CDR3 protein: CASSLLSGEDTQYF
CDR3 DNA: TGTGCCAGCAGCCTCCTCTCCGGGGAAGATACGCAGTATTTT

clone size: .
D gene: .
V gene: TRBV6-4
J gene: TRBJ1-1
CDR3 protein: CASSATTPTTEAFF
CDR3 DNA: TGTGCCAGCAGTGCCACGACACCGACCACTGAAGCTTTCTTT

clone size: .
D gene: .
V gene: TRBV11-2
J gene: TRBJ2-5
CDR3 protein: CASSFLHIGGETQYF
CDR3 DNA: TGTGCCAGCAGCTTCTTGCATATAGGGGGAGAGACCCAGTACTTC

clone size: .
D gene: .
V gene: TRBV7-6
J gene: TRBJ2-7
CDR3 protein: CASSSTRDSYEQYF
CDR3 DNA: TGTGCCAGCAGCTCCACCCGGGACTCGTACGAGCAGTACTTC

clone size: .
D gene: TRBD2
V gene: TRBV5-6
J gene: TRBJ2-7
CDR3 protein: CASSLLLAGGDEQYF
CDR3 DNA: TGTGCCAGCAGCTTGCTACTAGCGGGAGGGGACGAGCAGTACTTC

clone size: .
D gene: .
V gene: TRBV9
J gene: TRBJ1-2
CDR3 protein: CASSRGRSTTYGYTF
CDR3 DNA: TGTGCCAGCAGTCGCGGGCGGAGCACTACCTATGGCTACACCTTC

clone size: .
D gene: .
V gene: TRBV27
J gene: TRBJ2-1
CDR3 protein: CASSLSGTLLNEQFF
CDR3 DNA: TGTGCCAGCAGTTTATCCGGGACATTACTCAATGAGCAGTTCTTC

clone size: once
D gene: .
V gene: TRBV9
J gene: TRBJ1-2
CDR3 protein: CASSVADSPEFQDF
CDR3 DNA: TGTGCCAGCAGCGTAGCCGACAGCCCTGAGTTTCAGGATTTC

clone size: once
D gene: .
V gene: TRBV28
J gene: TRBJ2-7
CDR3 protein: CASSLGFPSSYEQYF
CDR3 DNA: TGTGCCAGCAGTTTGGGCTTTCCCAGCTCCTACGAGCAGTACTTC

clone size: .
D gene: TRBD1
V gene: TRBV5-6
J gene: TRBJ1-2
CDR3 protein: CASSSLRTGNIYGYTF
CDR3 DNA: TGTGCCAGCAGCTCCCTCCGGACAGGGAATATCTATGGCTACACCTTC

clone size: .
D gene: .
V gene: TRBV6-4
J gene: TRBJ2-1
CDR3 protein: CASSDLSVSSYNEQFF
CDR3 DNA: TGTGCCAGCAGTGATCTTTCGGTTAGCTCCTACAATGAGCAGTTCTTC

clone size: .
D gene: .
V gene: TRBV29-1
J gene: TRBJ2-2
CDR3 protein: CSVEDPEIEPGELFF
CDR3 DNA: TGCAGCGTTGAAGATCCTGAGATAGAACCCGGGGAGCTGTTTTTT

clone size: .
D gene: TRBD2
V gene: TRBV9
J gene: TRBJ2-3
CDR3 protein: CASSVSSGGTDTQYF
CDR3 DNA: TGTGCCAGCAGCGTTTCTAGCGGGGGCACAGATACGCAGTATTTT

clone size: .
D gene: TRBD1
V gene: TRBV9
J gene: TRBJ2-1
CDR3 protein: CASSLTGLRENEQFF
CDR3 DNA: TGTGCCAGCAGCTTGACAGGGCTCCGTGAGAATGAGCAGTTCTTC

clone size: .
D gene: TRBD1
V gene: TRBV27
J gene: TRBJ2-7
CDR3 protein: CASSSRGQGSYEQYF
CDR3 DNA: TGTGCCAGCAGTTCCAGGGGGCAAGGTTCCTACGAGCAGTACTTC

clone size: .
D gene: TRBD1
V gene: TRBV28
J gene: TRBJ2-3
CDR3 protein: CASTVDRGVSDTQYF
CDR3 DNA: TGTGCCAGCACGGTGGACAGGGGGGTTTCAGATACGCAGTATTTT

clone size: .
D gene: .
V gene: TRBV28
J gene: TRBJ2-7
CDR3 protein: CASSRPGAAYEQYF
CDR3 DNA: TGTGCCAGCAGCCGTCCAGGGGCAGCCTACGAGCAGTACTTC